This T cell receptor beta chain derives from a study of blood T cell repertoires in COVID-19. On the study more broadly: The samples span acute and convalescent COVID-19 from the United States, Italy and Spain. PBMCs, B-cell-depleted T cells, or T cells were the source of the cDNA or gDNA that made up the material.

Germline V CDR1 and CDR2: SQVTM, ANQGSEA. The length of the CDR3 is 13 residues. The trim removed 4 bases at V and 2 bases at J, leaving 4 bases unmatched. In the source study's methods: Amplification of reference gene primers provided the estimated nucleated cell counts. The method was immunoSEQ multiplex PCR; TCRdb's version includes in-frame clones alone and lacks a portion of them. V and J calls and clone size are given by that table; D and trimming were obtained from the DNA. The sample includes approximately 130,000 clones, approximately 90% of them seen just once. V is TRBV29-1 and J is TRBJ2-5; 7 nucleotides line up with TRBD1. The TCR sequence derives from a man between 65 and 85 years old with active or convalescent COVID-19. Sequencing used peripheral blood. CDR3 DNA sequence: TGCAGCGTTGTGGGGGACAGTCAAGAGACCCAGTACTTC. Its protein is CSVVGDSQETQYF.